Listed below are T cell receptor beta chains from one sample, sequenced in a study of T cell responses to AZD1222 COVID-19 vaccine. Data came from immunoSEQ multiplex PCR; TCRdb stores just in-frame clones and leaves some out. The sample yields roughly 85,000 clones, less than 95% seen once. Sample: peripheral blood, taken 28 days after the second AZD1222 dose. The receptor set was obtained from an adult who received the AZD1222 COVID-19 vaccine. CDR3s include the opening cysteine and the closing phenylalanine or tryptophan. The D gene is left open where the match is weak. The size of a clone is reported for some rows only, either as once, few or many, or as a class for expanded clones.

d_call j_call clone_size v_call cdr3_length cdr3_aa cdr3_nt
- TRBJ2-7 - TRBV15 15 CATSRVDGGTYEQYF TGTGCCACCAGCAGAGTGGATGGGGGAACCTACGAGCAGTACTTC
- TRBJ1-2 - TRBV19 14 CASTDRTSNYGYTF TGTGCCAGTACCGACAGAACCAGCAACTATGGCTACACCTTC
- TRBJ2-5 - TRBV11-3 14 CASSFPLDKETQYF TGTGCCAGCAGCTTTCCGTTGGATAAAGAGACCCAGTACTTC
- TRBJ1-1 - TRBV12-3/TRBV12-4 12 CASSSRVVAAFF TGTGCCAGCAGTTCCAGGGTAGTGGCAGCTTTCTTT
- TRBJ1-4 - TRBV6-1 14 CASSESRINEKLFF TGTGCCAGCAGTGAATCCAGGATTAATGAAAAACTGTTTTTT
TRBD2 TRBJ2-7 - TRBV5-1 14 CASSLVPGGLEQYF TGCGCCAGCAGCTTGGTCCCGGGAGGGCTTGAGCAGTACTTC
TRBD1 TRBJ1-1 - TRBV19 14 CASSEDRVGTEAFF TGTGCCAGTAGTGAGGACAGGGTGGGGACTGAAGCTTTCTTT
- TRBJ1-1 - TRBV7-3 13 CASSPRADSGAFF TGTGCCAGCAGCCCCCGGGCGGACTCGGGGGCTTTCTTT
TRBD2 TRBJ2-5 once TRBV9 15 CASSPSGKIQETQYF TGTGCCAGCAGTCCTAGCGGGAAGATACAAGAGACCCAGTACTTC
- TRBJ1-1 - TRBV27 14 CASSSNRLNTEAFF TGTGCCAGCAGTAGTAACAGGTTGAACACTGAAGCTTTCTTT
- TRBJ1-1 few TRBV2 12 CASRDTSRGAFF TGTGCCAGCAGGGATACTTCAAGAGGAGCTTTCTTT
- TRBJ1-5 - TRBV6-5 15 CASSYSNEGNQPQHF TGTGCCAGCAGTTACTCTAATGAGGGAAATCAGCCCCAGCATTTT
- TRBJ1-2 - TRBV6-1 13 CASSDRGHYGYTF TGTGCCAGCAGTGACCGGGGCCACTATGGCTACACCTTC